The 5 T cell receptor beta chains below come from one sample, sequenced in a study of cytomegalovirus exposure and HLA in healthy donors (dated by TCRdb to 2017 to 2019). Libraries came from the immunoSEQ multiplex PCR assay. For the multiplex PCR, a mixture combining 60 forward primers for TCR Vbeta segments and 13 reverse primers for TCR Jbeta segments was used. What TCRdb holds here is the immuneACCESS table cut down to in-frame rearrangements. Part of the clones is not present; checked against another copy, under half of the missing clones reflect an unresolved V gene, and the others are unexplained. For this sample there are around 80,000 clones; approximately 67% appear just once. The top ten constitute about 4.7% of the sample. Input material: PBMCs. The origin of the receptors is a male donor in good health and CMV-seropositive.

This clone has more than one count but fewer than ten. The chain employs TRBV4-1 and TRBJ2-1, with 9 nucleotides matching TRBD2. Germline CDR1 and CDR2: MGHRA and YSYEKL. Trimming at V came to 0 bases and at J to 3 bases, leaving 9 bases not matched to a gene. CDR3 length: 18 residues. The CDR3 is CASSQERGRTSDYNEQFF. CDR3 nucleotides: TGCGCCAGCAGCCAAGAAAGAGGGAGGACTAGCGACTACAATGAGCAGTTCTTC.

The chain recombines TRBV6-1 with TRBJ1-3; D unresolved. CDR3 size: 15 residues. Trimming cost V 7 bases and J 0 bases, with 13 bases left between them. The germline CDR1 and CDR2 sequences are MNHNS and SASEGT. CDR3 sequence: CASMEGPSSGNTIYF. CDR3 nucleotide sequence: TGTGCCAGCATGGAGGGCCCGAGCTCTGGAAACACCATATATTTT.

This chain links TRBV30 with TRBJ1-2; D not resolved. This CDR3 region has 13 residues. In germline, CDR1 is GTSNPN, CDR2 SVGIG (reference sequence). V was pared by 3 bases and J by 9 bases, with 17 bases between. The CDR3 is CAWRPHLVYRYTF. The CDR3 DNA reads as TGTGCCTGGAGGCCCCACTTAGTTTATCGCTACACCTTC.

The gene calls are TRBV5-1 and TRBJ1-6; 9 positions match TRBD1. The CDR3 is 16 residues long. Germline V gene lookup returns CDR1 SGHRS and CDR2 YFSETQ. Trimming at V came to 4 bases and at J to 10 bases, leaving 12 bases not matched to a gene. DNA of the CDR3: TGCGCCAGCAGCCCATGGCCGGACAGGGGAGGATCACCCCTCCACTTT. The encoded protein is CASSPWPDRGGSPLHF.

The chain recombines TRBV11-2 with TRBJ2-1; no clear D. This CDR3 spans 14 amino acids. Between the trimmed V and J ends, which lost 3 bases and 6 bases, there was a span of 12 bases. The germline V gene encodes CDR1 SGHAT and CDR2 FQNNGV. CDR3 DNA: TGTGCCAGCAGCTTCAACCTATCACCCAATGAGCAGTTCTTC. Its protein product is CASSFNLSPNEQFF.